This T cell receptor beta chain stems from a study of CD8 T cells in Susac syndrome. Unmatched junction bases numbered 9, after V lost 0 bases and J lost 6 bases. The CDR3 is 16 residues long. The germline gives CDR1 SGHRS, CDR2 YFSETQ. The study used healthy donors as controls matched for age and sex. The authors reverse transcribed roughly 0.45 to 1 ug RNA with random hexamers. Amplification of TCR beta CDR3 by immunoSEQ multiplex PCR spanned 54 Vbeta and 13 Jbeta. TCRdb recomputed calls from the immunoSEQ multiplex PCR reads with MiXCR, one row per CDR3 protein. The data contain some 120,000 distinct CDR3 sequences, 90% to 95% of them seen just once; the ten biggest clones take up around 0.12%. This clonotype was picked up one time.

This receptor was taken from a human donor in good health. V and J are TRBV5-1 and TRBJ2-1, with 7 nucleotides matching TRBD1. The specimen sequenced was CD4+ T cells from PBMCs. CDR3 DNA sequence: TGCGCCAGCAGCTTGGGAAACAGGGGTTTAATCAATGAGCAGTTCTTC. This encodes CASSLGNRGLINEQFF.